The rows below give T cell receptor beta chains drawn from one sample of a study of T cell repertoires in cytomegalovirus infection. One entry per CDR3 protein results from TCRdb running MiXCR on the reads. The sample has 750,000 to 950,000 distinct CDR3 sequences; 25% to 30% are singletons. Their antigens are not known. The material sequenced was cultured CD8+ T cells from PBMCs, taken from culture after CMV antigen stimulation. Receptor source: a human donor in good health (CMV status not recorded). Some clones in this sample may be carry-over from other donors' samples. Each CDR3 is given with its conserved first and last residue. Fields, in order: V gene, D gene, clone size, CDR3 protein. The D gene is left open where the match is weak. Only some rows state a clone size, as once, few, many or a class for expanded clones.

TRBV27	-	many	CASSLQRNYGYTF
TRBV7-9	TRBD1	-	CASSSSWGAGGQHNEQFF
TRBV28	-	-	CASSGIGVRVPYGYTF
TRBV15	-	-	CATSRAKNDPPDEQYF
TRBV7-2	-	-	CASSLNGVQKLFF
TRBV20-1	TRBD2	few	CSVPGLAGHVFETQYF
TRBV24-1	-	-	CATSAPLPPEQFF
TRBV2	-	-	CASSAGTLATEAFF
TRBV9	-	few	CASSVGGEYQPQHF
TRBV5-1	-	-	CASSFTRDFVTGELFF
TRBV6-1	TRBD2	-	CASSYLTSGGTILGDEQFF
TRBV9	-	-	CASSDAQGPREQYF
TRBV27	-	few	CASSFGSPNEQFF
TRBV27	-	few	CASSPRQADYNEQFF
TRBV4-1	TRBD1	-	CASSFRTGEQNEQFF
TRBV7-3	-	-	CASSLTGQLSSYNEQFF
TRBV6-5	-	-	CASSSGRPRQPQHF
TRBV24-1	-	-	CATSANNLNTGELFF
TRBV4-1	TRBD1	-	CASSPQRTGTNEQFF
TRBV2	TRBD1	-	CASSEGQQFYGYTF
TRBV10-3	-	-	CAIRERTGELFF
TRBV4-1	TRBD1	few	CASSQVGQGDLNTEAFF
TRBV12-3/TRBV12-4	-	many	CASIQVPAGNTIYF
TRBV2	TRBD1	few	CASSESQGAPTTDTQYF
TRBV28	TRBD2	few	CASRFWGGTFNEQFF
TRBV27	-	-	CADSPQGHNTGELFF
TRBV7-2	TRBD1	many	CASSAFGTGDLSSPEAFF
TRBV7-2	-	-	CASSPPGDIQETQYF
TRBV12-5	-	-	CASGWDLSDSGYTF
TRBV4-3	TRBD2	few	CASSQEGGLAGRTDTQYF
TRBV12-5	TRBD1	few	CASGFLTDRGLGNTEAFF
TRBV12-3/TRBV12-4	-	-	CASSLGPSTNQPQHF
TRBV19	-	-	CASSQIPGMTEAFF
TRBV19	-	-	CASSKPTGSSYNEQFF
TRBV27	-	few	CASSHPDSHGYTF
TRBV27	-	-	CASTRVGEKLFF
TRBV7-6	-	-	CASSSVQGEDYEQYF
TRBV7-6	TRBD1	many	CASSSRQGSSTDTQYF
TRBV24-1	-	-	CATSDSYSTGELFF
TRBV2	-	-	CASSAGAGDNEQFF
TRBV7-9	TRBD1	-	CASTPRQGLYSGANVLTF
TRBV19	-	few	CASSISSRPQHF
TRBV7-8	-	-	CASSLAGPGPQPQHF
TRBV27	-	-	CASSLFGTPSAVDTQYF
TRBV7-4	TRBD1	-	CASSQTGSPQHF
TRBV4-3	-	-	CASSQDPGYGYTF
TRBV7-8	-	many	CASSLYLQGNQPQHF
TRBV6-8	-	-	CASSYAGIGGELFF
TRBV7-8	-	-	CASSSTLPPPHYQETQYF
TRBV6-2/TRBV6-3	-	-	CASSHRGFLDTQYF
TRBV5-5	-	many	CASSLAWRSNQPQHF
TRBV7-6	TRBD1	many	CASSLSGTGVTGELFF